This entry is about one TCR beta chain. Its target is not known. The donors were in the approximately 120-subject validation cohort; that cohort was separate from the approximately 670-subject first cohort. Trimming stripped 3 bases from V and 3 bases from J, with 12 bases between. This CDR3 comprises 14 residues. The germline V gene has CDR1 LNHDA and CDR2 SQIVND (reference sequence). Method: immunoSEQ multiplex PCR; TCRdb's copy keeps in-frame clones and lacks some. The repertoire holds more than 95,000 clones, with approximately 91% as singletons. This record comes from a study of cytomegalovirus exposure and HLA in healthy donors. Findings of the study overall: CMV antigen specificity was confirmed in vitro for a few CMV-associated chains. Approximately 160 TCR beta chains were listed as cytomegalovirus-associated.

This receptor was obtained from a man younger than 30 in good health and CMV-seropositive. The sequenced sample was PBMCs. The gene calls are TRBV19 and TRBJ2-7; no clear D gene. In DNA, the CDR3 is TGTGCCAGTAGTATGACCGGGTTAGTCTACGAGCAGTACTTC. Translation gives CASSMTGLVYEQYF.